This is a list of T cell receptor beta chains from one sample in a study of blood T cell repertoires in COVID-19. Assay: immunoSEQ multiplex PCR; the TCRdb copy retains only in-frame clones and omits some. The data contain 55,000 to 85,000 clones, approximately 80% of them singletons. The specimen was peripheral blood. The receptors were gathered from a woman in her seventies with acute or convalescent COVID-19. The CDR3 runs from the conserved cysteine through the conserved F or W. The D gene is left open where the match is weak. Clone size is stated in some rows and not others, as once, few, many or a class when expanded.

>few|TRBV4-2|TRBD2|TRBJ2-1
TGTGCCAGCAGCCAGGCTAGCGGAGCCTACAATGAGCAGTTCTTC
CASSQASGAYNEQFF
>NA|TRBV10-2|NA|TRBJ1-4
TGCGCCAGCAGGACCCCTAAAGAGGGCGAAAAACTGTTTTTT
CASRTPKEGEKLFF
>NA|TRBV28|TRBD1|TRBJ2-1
TGTGCCAGCAGTCTTACCCCGGGACAGGGGGCGCGAAATGAGCAGTTCTTC
CASSLTPGQGARNEQFF
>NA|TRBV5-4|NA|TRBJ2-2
TGTGCCAGCAGCTTGGGTCAGGGTTTCGACACCGGGGAGCTGTTTTTT
CASSLGQGFDTGELFF
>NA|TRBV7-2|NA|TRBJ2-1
TGTGCCAGCAGCACCTCCGGGGACAATGAGCAGTTCTTC
CASSTSGDNEQFF
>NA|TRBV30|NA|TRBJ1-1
TGTGCCTGGGGGGAGGTGGGCACTGAAGCTTTCTTT
CAWGEVGTEAFF
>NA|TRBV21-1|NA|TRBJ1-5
TGTGCCAGCAGCAAAGATCGCCCAGGCGGGGGCAATCAGCCCCAGCATTTT
CASSKDRPGGGNQPQHF
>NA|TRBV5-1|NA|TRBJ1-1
TGCGCCAGCAGCCTGGCTAACACTGAAGCTTTCTTT
CASSLANTEAFF
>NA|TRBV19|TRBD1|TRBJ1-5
TGTGCCAGCTGTCCCGGGACAGGGTTCAATCAGCCCCAGCATTTT
CASCPGTGFNQPQHF
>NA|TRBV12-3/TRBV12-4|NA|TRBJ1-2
TGTGCCAGCAGCAATTCAGGGTTTGGCTACACCTTC
CASSNSGFGYTF
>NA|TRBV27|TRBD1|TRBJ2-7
TGTGCCAGCAGTTCTCAACAGGGGTACGAGCAGTACTTC
CASSSQQGYEQYF
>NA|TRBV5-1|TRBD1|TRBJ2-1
TGCGCCAGCAGCTTGGACGCAGGGGGCAGGGATGAGCAGTTCTTC
CASSLDAGGRDEQFF
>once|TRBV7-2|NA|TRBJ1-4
TGTGCCAGCAGCTTATCAGGGATCAGGGCTAATGAAAAACTGTTTTTT
CASSLSGIRANEKLFF
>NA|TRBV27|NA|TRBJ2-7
TGTGCCAGCAGTTTCTGTATTAGTACCGCTCCCTACGAGCAGTACTTC
CASSFCISTAPYEQYF
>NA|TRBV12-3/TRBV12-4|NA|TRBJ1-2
TGTGCCAGCAGCCCGGGGGACTATGGCTACACCTTC
CASSPGDYGYTF
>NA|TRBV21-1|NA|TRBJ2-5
TGTGCCAGCAGCAAAGCGGGAATAGCGGGAACCCGAACGGACGAGACCCAGTACTTC
CASSKAGIAGTRTDETQYF
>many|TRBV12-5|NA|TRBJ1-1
TGTGCTAGTGGTTTGCACCGGGACTTGAACACTGAAGCTTTCTTT
CASGLHRDLNTEAFF
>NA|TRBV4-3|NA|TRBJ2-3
TGCGCCAGCAGCCAAGAGTTGAGGACAGACACAGATACGCAGTATTTT
CASSQELRTDTDTQYF
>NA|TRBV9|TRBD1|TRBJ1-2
TGTGCCAGCAGCGCCTGGGACAGCGCTAACTATGGCTACACCTTC
CASSAWDSANYGYTF
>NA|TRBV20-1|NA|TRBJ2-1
TGCAGTGCTAGTGGAAATGGGCGGGACAGCTCCTACAATGAGCAGTTCTTC
CSASGNGRDSSYNEQFF
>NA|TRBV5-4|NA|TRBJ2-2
TGTGCCAGCAGCCAGGCTAGCGCTCATGTCGCCGGGGAGCTGTTTTTT
CASSQASAHVAGELFF
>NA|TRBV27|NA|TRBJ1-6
TGTGCCAGCAGTCCAGGGCAAACCAATTCACCCCTCCACTTT
CASSPGQTNSPLHF
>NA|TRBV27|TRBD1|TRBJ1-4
TGTGCCAGCAGCTTACAACCGGGACAGGGAATGGGCTTAATTTTT
CASSLQPGQGMGLIF
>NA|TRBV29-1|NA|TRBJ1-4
TGCAGCGTTGCCGGGGGTACTGCAACTAATGAAAAACTGTTTTTT
CSVAGGTATNEKLFF
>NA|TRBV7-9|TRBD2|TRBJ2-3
TGTGCCAGCAGCCCAGGGACTAGCGGGGGGAGGCGCGATACGCAGTATTTT
CASSPGTSGGRRDTQYF
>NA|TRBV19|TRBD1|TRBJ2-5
TGTGCCAGTAGCCCGGACAGGGAAGAGACCCAGTACTTC
CASSPDREETQYF
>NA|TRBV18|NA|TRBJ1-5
TGTGCCAGCTCACCCGACGAGCGGGAATATCAGCCCCAGCATTTT
CASSPDEREYQPQHF
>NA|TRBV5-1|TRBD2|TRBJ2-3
TGCGCCAGCAGCTTAACTAGCGGGAGGGCCACAGATACGCAGTATTTT
CASSLTSGRATDTQYF
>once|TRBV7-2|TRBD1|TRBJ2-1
TGTGCCAGCAGCCCACGAGGACAGGGGGTAGGGAATGAGCAGTTCTTC
CASSPRGQGVGNEQFF
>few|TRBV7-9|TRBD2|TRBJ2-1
TGTGCCAGCAGCTTAGGGACTAGCTACAATGAGCAGTTCTTC
CASSLGTSYNEQFF
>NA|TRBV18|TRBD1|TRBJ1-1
TGTGCCAGCTCACCAATAGGGGGCGCATGGGACACTGAAGCTTTCTTT
CASSPIGGAWDTEAFF
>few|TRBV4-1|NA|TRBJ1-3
TGCGCCAGCAGCCAAGTTACAGACTCTGGAAACACCATATATTTT
CASSQVTDSGNTIYF
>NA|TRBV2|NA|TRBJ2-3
TGTGCCAGCAGACTAGCTTTAAGGGATACGCAGTATTTT
CASRLALRDTQYF
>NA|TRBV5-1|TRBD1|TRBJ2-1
TGCGCCAGCAGCCCCGGACAGGGGGCCTACAATGAGCAGTTCTTC
CASSPGQGAYNEQFF
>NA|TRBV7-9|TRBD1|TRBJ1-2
TGTGCCAGCAGCTTAGCAAGATCGACAGGGGGCTATGGCTACACCTTC
CASSLARSTGGYGYTF
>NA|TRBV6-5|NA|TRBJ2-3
TGTGCCAGCACAGGGGCGACGCAGTATTTT
CASTGATQYF
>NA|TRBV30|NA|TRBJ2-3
TGTGCCTGGGAACGTCGGGGCACAGATACGCAGTATTTT
CAWERRGTDTQYF
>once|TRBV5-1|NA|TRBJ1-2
TGCGCCAGCAGCCTGGACAGAAACGGCTACACCTTC
CASSLDRNGYTF
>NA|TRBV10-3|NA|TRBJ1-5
TGTGCCATCAGTGAGGGGGGGGATGGTCAGCCCCAGCATTTT
CAISEGGDGQPQHF
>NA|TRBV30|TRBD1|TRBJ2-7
TGTGCCGGGGTAACCGGGACAGGGGCCTACGAGCAGTACTTC
CAGVTGTGAYEQYF
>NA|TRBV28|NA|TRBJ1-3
TGTGCCAGCAGTTTAATTGGACTCTCAAGCTCTGGAAACACCATATATTTT
CASSLIGLSSSGNTIYF
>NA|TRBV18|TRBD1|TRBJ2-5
TGTGCCAGCTCACCACTGACAGGGGCAGAGACCCAGTACTTC
CASSPLTGAETQYF
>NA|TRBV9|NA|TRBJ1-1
TGTGCCAGCAGCGTAGGGGGCGCGAACACTGAAGCTTTCTTT
CASSVGGANTEAFF
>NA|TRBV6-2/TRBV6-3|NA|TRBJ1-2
TGTGCCAGCAGTGGTGACAGGACGGTCTATGGCTACACCTTC
CASSGDRTVYGYTF
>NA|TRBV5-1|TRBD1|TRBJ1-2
TGCGCCAGCAGCTTGGGGAACCAGGGGGCAGACTATTATGGCTACACCTTC
CASSLGNQGADYYGYTF
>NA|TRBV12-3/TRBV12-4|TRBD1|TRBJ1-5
TGTGCCAGCAGTATCCGGGACAGGGTACAGCATTTT
CASSIRDRVQHF
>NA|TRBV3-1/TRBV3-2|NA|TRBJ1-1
TGTGCCAGCAGCCAAGTACAGGGGAACACTGAAGCTTTCTTT
CASSQVQGNTEAFF
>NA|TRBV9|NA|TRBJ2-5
TGTGCCAGCAGCGTGGGGGCCGTGAATCCAGAGACCCAGTACTTC
CASSVGAVNPETQYF
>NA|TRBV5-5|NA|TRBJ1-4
TGTGCCAGCAGCCGGGCGACAGCACTGAATGAAAAACTGTTTTTT
CASSRATALNEKLFF
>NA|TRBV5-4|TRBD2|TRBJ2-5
TGTGCCTATAGACTAGCGGGAGCCAAGCAAGAGACCCAGTACTTC
CAYRLAGAKQETQYF